The sequence of this TCR beta chain was determined in a study of blood T cell repertoires in COVID-19. Categorization into cohorts depended on clinical history that participants reported. Resolution of symptoms, clearance, or two negative PCRs was present in recovered Cohort 3 donors. The authors' processing: Amplification from reference gene primers served as the basis for estimated nucleated cell counts. Here immunoSEQ multiplex PCR was the method, and the copy in TCRdb shows in-frame clones only, minus some. The DNA was the basis for D and trimming; V, J and clone size are from that table. This sample has some 320,000 clones, with about nine tenths found just once. The sequence came from a man aged 60 to 75 who had recovered from COVID-19. The specimen sequenced was PBMCs or T cells enriched from blood (not recorded which).

CDR3 nucleotides: TGTGCCAGTAGTACGGGGGGGTTTGCCGGGGAGCTGTTTTTT. This codes for CASSTGGFAGELFF. The chain has TRBV19 and TRBJ2-2; 8 bases align to TRBD2. The germline V gene has CDR1 LNHDA and CDR2 SQIVND (reference sequence). There are 14 residues in the CDR3. The V and J ends lost 4 bases and 6 bases, in that order; junction bases with no gene match: 4.